This record covers a single T cell receptor beta chain. Each CDR3 protein is one row after TCRdb ran MiXCR on the RT-PCR reads. Of about 410,000 distinct CDR3 sequences in the sample, roughly 16% were seen once. This specimen comes from a study of patients and donors after allogeneic stem cell transplantation. This CDR3 has 16 residues. Germline V lookup: CDR1 ENHRY, CDR2 SYGVKD. The ends lost 3 bases at V and 2 bases at J; junction bases unmatched: 3. This sequence was found in a human donor who was either an allogeneic HSCT recipient or a stem cell or donor lymphocyte infusion donor (not recorded which). It is not recorded whose cells these are; they may come from a transplant donor. This sequence joins TRBV10-3 and TRBJ2-3; 12 bases line up with TRBD2. Specimen: blood, either unsorted or a sorted T cell fraction (not recorded which). The CDR3 reads CAISDRLAGATDTQYF. As DNA, the CDR3 is TGTGCCATCAGTGACCGACTAGCGGGGGCCACAGATACGCAGTATTTT.